This T cell receptor (beta chain) derives from a study of cytomegalovirus exposure and HLA in healthy donors. V was shortened by 4 bases and J by 6 bases, with 7 bases between the two germline ends. The CDR3 runs to 11 residues. CDR1 DFQATT and CDR2 SNEGSKA come from the germline V gene (reference sequence). Clones were read by immunoSEQ multiplex PCR, and TCRdb kept only the in-frame ones, dropping some. Here the sample spans 200,000 to 300,000 clones, about 90% being singletons. Sample: PBMCs. The chain recombines TRBV20-1 with TRBJ1-5; the D is unclear. The source is a woman aged 25 to 39 in good health and CMV-seronegative. As DNA, the CDR3 is TGCAGTGCTATATCTGGTCAGCCCCAGCATTTT. It specifies CSAISGQPQHF.